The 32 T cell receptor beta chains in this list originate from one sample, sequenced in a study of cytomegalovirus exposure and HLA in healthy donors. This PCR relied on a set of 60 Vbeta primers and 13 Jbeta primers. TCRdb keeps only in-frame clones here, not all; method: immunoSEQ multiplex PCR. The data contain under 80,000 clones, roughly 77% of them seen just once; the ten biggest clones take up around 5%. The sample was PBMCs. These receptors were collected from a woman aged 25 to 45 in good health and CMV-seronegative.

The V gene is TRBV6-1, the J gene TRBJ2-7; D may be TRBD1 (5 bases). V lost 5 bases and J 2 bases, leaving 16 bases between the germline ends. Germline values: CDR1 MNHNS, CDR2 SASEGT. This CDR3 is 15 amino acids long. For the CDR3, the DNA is TGTGCCAGCAGTCTTCGTACAGGTGAAACCTACGAGCAGTACTTC. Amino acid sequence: CASSLRTGETYEQYF.

The CDR3 reads CASSLGGQGVIGNSPLHF. In DNA, the CDR3 is TGTGCCAGCAGCTTGGGGGGACAGGGGGTAATTGGTAATTCACCCCTCCACTTT. The V and J genes are TRBV5-6 and TRBJ1-6, with 11 bases matching TRBD1. The germline V gene has CDR1 SGHDT and CDR2 YYEEEE. V shed 0 bases, J shed 6 bases, and the junction held 8 bases outside the gene matches. CDR3 length equals 18 residues.

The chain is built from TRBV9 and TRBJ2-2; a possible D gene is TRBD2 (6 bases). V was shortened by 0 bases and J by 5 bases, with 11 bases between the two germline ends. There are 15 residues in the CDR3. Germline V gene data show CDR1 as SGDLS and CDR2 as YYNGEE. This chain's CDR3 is CASSVDGRDTGELFF. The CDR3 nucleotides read TGTGCCAGCAGCGTAGACGGGAGAGATACCGGGGAGCTGTTTTTT.

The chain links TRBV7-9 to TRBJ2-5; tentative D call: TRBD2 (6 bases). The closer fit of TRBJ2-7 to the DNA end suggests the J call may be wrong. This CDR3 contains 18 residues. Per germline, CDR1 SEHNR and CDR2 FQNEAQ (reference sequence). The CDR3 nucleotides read TGTGCCAGCACCACAACTTACGCCGACGCGGGCGGGACCTACGAGCAGTACTTC. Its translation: CASTTTYADAGGTYEQYF.

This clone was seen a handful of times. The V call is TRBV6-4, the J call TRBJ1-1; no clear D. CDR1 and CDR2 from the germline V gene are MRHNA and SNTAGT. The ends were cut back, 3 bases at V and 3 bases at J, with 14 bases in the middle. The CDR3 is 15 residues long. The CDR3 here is CASSDNAGEYTEAFF. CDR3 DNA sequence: TGTGCCAGCAGTGATAACGCGGGAGAGTACACTGAAGCTTTCTTT.

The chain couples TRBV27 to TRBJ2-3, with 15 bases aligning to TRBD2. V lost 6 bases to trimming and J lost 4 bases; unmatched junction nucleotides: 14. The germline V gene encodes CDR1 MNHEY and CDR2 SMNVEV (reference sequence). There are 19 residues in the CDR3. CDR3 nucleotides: TGTGCCAGCAGGCAACTCTGGACTAGCGGGAGGGCCGAGTCAGATACGCAGTATTTT. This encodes CASRQLWTSGRAESDTQYF.

This chain's CDR3 is CASSAPGVSYEQYF. In nucleotides, the CDR3 is TGCGCCAGCAGCGCGCCAGGGGTCTCCTACGAGCAGTACTTC. This chain joins TRBV5-1 and TRBJ2-7; D possibly corresponds to TRBD1 (6 bases). The V gene's germline CDR1 is SGHRS and CDR2 YFSETQ. The CDR3 runs to 14 residues. V was pared by 4 bases and J by 0 bases, with 11 bases between.

CDR3 sequence reads: CASSPPGTGAEAFF. As DNA, the CDR3 is TGTGCCAGCAGCCCCCCCGGCACAGGGGCTGAAGCTTTCTTT. The chain is built from TRBV7-9 and TRBJ1-1; 7 bases match TRBD1. Germline V lookup: CDR1 SEHNR, CDR2 FQNEAQ (reference sequence). With 5 bases clipped from V and 6 bases from J, the junction kept 9 bases outside the gene matches. This CDR3 is built from 14 residues.

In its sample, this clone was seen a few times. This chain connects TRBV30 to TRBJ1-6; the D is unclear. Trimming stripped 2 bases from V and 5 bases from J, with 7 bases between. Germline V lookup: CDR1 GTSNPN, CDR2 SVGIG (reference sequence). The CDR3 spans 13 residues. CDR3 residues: CAWSKADNSPLHF. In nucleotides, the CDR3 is TGTGCCTGGAGTAAGGCGGATAATTCACCCCTCCACTTT. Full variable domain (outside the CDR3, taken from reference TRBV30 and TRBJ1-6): SQTIHQWPATLVQPVGSPLSLECTVEGTSNPNLYWYRQAAGRGLQLLFYSVGIGQISSEVPQNLSASRPQDRQFILSSKKLLLSDSGFYLCAWSKADNSPLHFGNGTRLTVT.

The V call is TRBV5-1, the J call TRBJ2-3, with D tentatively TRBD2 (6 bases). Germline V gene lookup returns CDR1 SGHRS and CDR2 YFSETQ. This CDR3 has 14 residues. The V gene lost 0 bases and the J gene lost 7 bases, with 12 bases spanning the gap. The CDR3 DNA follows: TGCGCCAGCAGCTTGGGACTAGATATGTATACGCAGTATTTT. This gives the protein CASSLGLDMYTQYF.

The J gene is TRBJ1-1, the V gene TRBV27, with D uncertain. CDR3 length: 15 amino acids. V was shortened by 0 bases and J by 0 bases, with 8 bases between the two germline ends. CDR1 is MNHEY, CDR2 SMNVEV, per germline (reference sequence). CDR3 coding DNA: TGTGCCAGCAGTTTATCAAATTACATGAACACTGAAGCTTTCTTT. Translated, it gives CASSLSNYMNTEAFF.

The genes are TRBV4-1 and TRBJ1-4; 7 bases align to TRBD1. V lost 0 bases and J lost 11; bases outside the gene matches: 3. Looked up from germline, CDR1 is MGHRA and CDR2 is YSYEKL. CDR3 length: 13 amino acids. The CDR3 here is CASSQDSGGKLFF. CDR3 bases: TGCGCCAGCAGCCAAGATTCAGGGGGGAAACTGTTTTTT.

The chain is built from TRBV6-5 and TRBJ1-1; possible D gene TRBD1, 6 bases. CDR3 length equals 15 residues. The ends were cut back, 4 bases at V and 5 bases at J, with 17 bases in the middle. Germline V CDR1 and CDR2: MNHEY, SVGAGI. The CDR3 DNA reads TGTGCCAGCAGTTCCGCGACAGGAACACGGACTGAAGCTTTCTTT. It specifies CASSSATGTRTEAFF.

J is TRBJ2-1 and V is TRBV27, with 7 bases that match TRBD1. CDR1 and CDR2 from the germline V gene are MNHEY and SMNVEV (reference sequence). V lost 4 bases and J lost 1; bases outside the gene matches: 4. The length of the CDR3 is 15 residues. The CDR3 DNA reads TGTGCCAGCAGTTCAGGGACAGCGTCCTACAATGAGCAGTTCTTC. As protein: CASSSGTASYNEQFF.

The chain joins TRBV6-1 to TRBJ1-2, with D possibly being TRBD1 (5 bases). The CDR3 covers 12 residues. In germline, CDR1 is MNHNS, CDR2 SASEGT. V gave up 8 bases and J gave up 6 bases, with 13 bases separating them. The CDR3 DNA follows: TGTGCCAGCCTTCGCGGGGGAGATGGCTACACCTTC. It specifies CASLRGGDGYTF.

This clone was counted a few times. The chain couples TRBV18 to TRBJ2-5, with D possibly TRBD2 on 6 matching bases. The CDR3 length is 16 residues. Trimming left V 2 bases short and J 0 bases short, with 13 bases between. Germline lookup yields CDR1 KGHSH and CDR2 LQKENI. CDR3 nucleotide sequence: TGTGCCAGCTCACCATCGGCTAGCGCCGACCAAGAGACCCAGTACTTC. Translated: CASSPSASADQETQYF.

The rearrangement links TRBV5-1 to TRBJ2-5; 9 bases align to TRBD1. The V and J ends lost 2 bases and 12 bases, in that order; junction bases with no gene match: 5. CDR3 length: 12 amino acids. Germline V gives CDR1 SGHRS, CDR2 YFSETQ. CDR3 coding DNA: TGCGCCAGCAGCTTTACAGGGGGCGAAAAGTACTTC. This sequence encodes CASSFTGGEKYF.

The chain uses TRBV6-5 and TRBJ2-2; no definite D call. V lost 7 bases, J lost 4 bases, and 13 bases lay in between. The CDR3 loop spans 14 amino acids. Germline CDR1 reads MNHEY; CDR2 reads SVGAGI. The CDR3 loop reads CASTNDMVTGELFF. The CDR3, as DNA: TGTGCCAGCACCAATGACATGGTCACCGGGGAGCTGTTTTTT.

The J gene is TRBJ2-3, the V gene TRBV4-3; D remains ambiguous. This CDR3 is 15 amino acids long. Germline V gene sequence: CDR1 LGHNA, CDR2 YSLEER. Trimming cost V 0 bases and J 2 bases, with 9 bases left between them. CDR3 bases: TGCGCCAGCAGCCAAGAATCCACTTACACAGATACGCAGTATTTT. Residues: CASSQESTYTDTQYF.

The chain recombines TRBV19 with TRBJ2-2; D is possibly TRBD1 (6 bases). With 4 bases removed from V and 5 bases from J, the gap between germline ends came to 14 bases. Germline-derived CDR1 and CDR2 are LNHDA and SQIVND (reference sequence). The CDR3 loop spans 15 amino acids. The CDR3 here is CASSTPGVATGELFF. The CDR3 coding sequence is TGTGCCAGTAGTACCCCAGGGGTAGCAACCGGGGAGCTGTTTTTT.

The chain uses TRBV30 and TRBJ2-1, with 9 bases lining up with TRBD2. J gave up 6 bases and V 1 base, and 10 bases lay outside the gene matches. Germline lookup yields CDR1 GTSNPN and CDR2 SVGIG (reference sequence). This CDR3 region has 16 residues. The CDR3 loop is CAWSGPGTSLSNEQFF. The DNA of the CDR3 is TGTGCCTGGAGTGGACCCGGGACTAGCTTATCCAATGAGCAGTTCTTC.

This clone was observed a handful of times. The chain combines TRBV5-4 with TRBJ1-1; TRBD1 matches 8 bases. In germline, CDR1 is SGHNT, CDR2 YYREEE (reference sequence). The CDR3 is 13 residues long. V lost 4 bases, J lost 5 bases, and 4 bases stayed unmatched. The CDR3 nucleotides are TGTGCCAGCAGCCCACAGGGGGGTACTGAAGCTTTCTTT. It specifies CASSPQGGTEAFF.

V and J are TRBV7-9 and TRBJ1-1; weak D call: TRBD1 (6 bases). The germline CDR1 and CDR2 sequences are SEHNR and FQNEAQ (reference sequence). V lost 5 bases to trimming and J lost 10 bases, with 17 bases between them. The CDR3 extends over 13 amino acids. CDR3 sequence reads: CASSPTGTPRAFF. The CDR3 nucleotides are TGTGCCAGCAGCCCAACCGGGACACCGCGAGCTTTCTTT.

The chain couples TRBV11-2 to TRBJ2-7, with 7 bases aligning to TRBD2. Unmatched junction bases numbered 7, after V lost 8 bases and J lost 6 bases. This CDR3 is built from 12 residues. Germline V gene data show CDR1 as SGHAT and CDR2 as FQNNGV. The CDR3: CASGGGRGEQYF. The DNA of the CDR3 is TGTGCCAGCGGGGGAGGGCGGGGCGAGCAGTACTTC.

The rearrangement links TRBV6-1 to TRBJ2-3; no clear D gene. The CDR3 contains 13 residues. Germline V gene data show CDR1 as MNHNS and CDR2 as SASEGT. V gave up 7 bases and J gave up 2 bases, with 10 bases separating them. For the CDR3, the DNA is TGTGCCAGCACTGGCGGCCCCACAGATACGCAGTATTTT. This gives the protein CASTGGPTDTQYF.

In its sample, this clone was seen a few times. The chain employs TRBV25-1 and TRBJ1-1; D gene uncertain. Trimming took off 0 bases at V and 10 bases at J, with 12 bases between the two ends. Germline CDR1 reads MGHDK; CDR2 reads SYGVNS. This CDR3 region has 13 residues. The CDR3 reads CASSEYQDRGAFF. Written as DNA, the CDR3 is TGTGCCAGCAGTGAATACCAGGACCGGGGAGCTTTCTTT.

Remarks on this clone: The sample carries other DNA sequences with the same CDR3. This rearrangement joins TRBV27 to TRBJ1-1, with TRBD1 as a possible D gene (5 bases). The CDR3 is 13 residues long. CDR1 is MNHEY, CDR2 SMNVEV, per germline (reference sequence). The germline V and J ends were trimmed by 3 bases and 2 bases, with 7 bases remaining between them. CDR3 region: CASSFQGNTEAFF. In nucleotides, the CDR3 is TGTGCCAGCAGTTTTCAGGGCAACACTGAAGCTTTCTTT.

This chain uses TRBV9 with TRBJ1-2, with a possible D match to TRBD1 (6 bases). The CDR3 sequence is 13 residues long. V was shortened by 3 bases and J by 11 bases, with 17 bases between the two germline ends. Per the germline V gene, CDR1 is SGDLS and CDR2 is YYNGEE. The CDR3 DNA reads TGTGCCAGCAGCGGACAGGATCTATGGTGGTACACCTTC. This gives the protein CASSGQDLWWYTF.

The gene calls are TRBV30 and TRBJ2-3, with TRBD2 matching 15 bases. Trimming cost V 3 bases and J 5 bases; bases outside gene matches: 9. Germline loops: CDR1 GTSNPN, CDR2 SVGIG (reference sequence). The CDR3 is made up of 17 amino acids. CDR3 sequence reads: CAWSAGLAGGPGDTQYF. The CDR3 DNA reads TGTGCCTGGAGCGCCGGACTAGCGGGAGGGCCGGGAGATACGCAGTATTTT.

CDR3 sequence reads: CAWSRGSVNQPQHF. The CDR3 DNA reads as TGTGCCTGGAGTAGGGGTTCGGTCAATCAGCCCCAGCATTTT. The V and J genes are TRBV30 and TRBJ1-5; D may be TRBD1 (5 bases). The CDR3 spans 14 residues. In germline, CDR1 is GTSNPN, CDR2 SVGIG (reference sequence). V lost 2 bases, J lost 3 bases, and 11 bases lay in between.

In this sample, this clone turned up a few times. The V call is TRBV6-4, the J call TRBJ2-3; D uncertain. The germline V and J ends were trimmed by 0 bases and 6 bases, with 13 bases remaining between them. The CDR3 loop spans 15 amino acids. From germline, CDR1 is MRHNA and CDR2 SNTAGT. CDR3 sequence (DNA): TGTGCCAGCAGTGACTCGACGACACCCTCCGATACGCAGTATTTT. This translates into CASSDSTTPSDTQYF.

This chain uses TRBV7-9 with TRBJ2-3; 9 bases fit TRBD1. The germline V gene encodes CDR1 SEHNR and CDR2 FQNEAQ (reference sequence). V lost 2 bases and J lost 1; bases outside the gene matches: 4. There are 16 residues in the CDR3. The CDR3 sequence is CASSLRDRVRTDTQYF. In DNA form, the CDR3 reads TGTGCCAGCAGCTTACGGGACAGGGTTCGCACAGATACGCAGTATTTT.